The clone carrying this T cell receptor beta chain occurred many times. J gave up 7 bases and V 3 bases, and 2 bases lay outside the gene matches. CDR1 is LGHDT and CDR2 is YNNKEL in the germline V gene (reference sequence). The CDR3 has 12 amino acids. The data were taken from a study of T cells in Graves' hyperthyroidism and ophthalmopathy. Amplification targeted TCR beta CDR3 regions from RNA transcripts. Researchers ran a first-round RT-PCR on the TCR CDR3 using the HTBI primer set. TCRdb itself ran the multiplex PCR reads through MiXCR, one entry per CDR3 protein. The sample has about 520,000 distinct CDR3 sequences; roughly a quarter are singletons.

Sequences were obtained from blood. This sequence joins TRBV3-1 and TRBJ1-2; 7 nucleotides agree with TRBD1. This TCR derives from a young woman with Graves' ophthalmopathy. The CDR3 DNA is TGTGCCAGCAGCCAGCCAGGGGGTGGCTACACCTTC. Its protein is CASSQPGGGYTF.